The 3 T cell receptor beta chains reported below all come from one sample, sequenced in a study of blood T cells in healthy people across ages. Using a J-beta primer mix together with a sample-barcoded 5' primer, a second PCR was run for roughly 6 to 12 cycles. TCRdb recomputed calls from the 5' RACE reads with MiXCR, one row per CDR3 protein. This sample carries roughly 930,000 distinct CDR3 sequences, around 48% of them seen once, and the ten largest clones take roughly 13%. The sequencing sample was made of blood. The receptors were gathered from a man in his thirties or forties in good health.

The chain recombines TRBV9 with TRBJ2-1; 7 bases match TRBD2. The CDR3 consists of 15 residues. The J segment lost 9 bases and the V segment lost 2 bases, leaving 11 bases of the junction unmatched. Per the germline V gene, CDR1 is SGDLS and CDR2 is YYNGEE. CDR3: CASSVRLAGMTEQFF. For the CDR3, the DNA is TGTGCCAGCAGCGTTAGATTAGCGGGTATGACTGAGCAGTTCTTC. The full variable domain, its missing parts supplied by reference TRBV9 and TRBJ2-1, is DSGVTQTPKHLITATGQRVTLRCSPRSGDLSVYWYQQSLDQGLQFLIQYYNGEERAKGNILERFSAQQFPDLHSELNLSSLELGDSALYFCASSVRLAGMTEQFFGPGTRLTVL.

This clonotype has only a few counts. This rearrangement joins TRBV7-2 to TRBJ2-5; D perhaps matches TRBD2 (5 bases). This CDR3 has 12 amino acids. Trimming pared 5 bases from V and 11 bases from J, leaving 15 bases between. Germline CDR1 SGHTA, CDR2 FQGNSA. CDR3 nucleotides: TGTGCCAGCAGCGAGACGGGAACGGTGCAGTACTTC. This sequence encodes CASSETGTVQYF.

This clonotype appeared a few times. V and J are TRBV11-2 and TRBJ2-7, with D perhaps given as TRBD1 or TRBD2 (5 bases each). Germline values: CDR1 SGHAT, CDR2 FQNNGV. V lost 1 base and J lost 0, with 16 bases in between. There are 17 residues in the CDR3. CDR3 protein: CASSLVAGDPASYEQYF. CDR3 sequence (DNA): TGTGCCAGCAGCTTAGTTGCTGGGGACCCTGCCTCCTACGAGCAGTACTTC.